This T cell receptor beta chain stems from a study of blood T cell repertoires in COVID-19 (dated by TCRdb to the early 2020s). Turning to the overall study: Collaborator samples came from the United States, Italy and Spain and covered acute and convalescent phases of COVID-19. The prospective study material was composed of cDNA or gDNA derived from T cells, B-cell-depleted T cells, or PBMCs. Subjects who had been exposed to COVID-19, were actively infected with it, or had recovered from it provided the deeply sampled blood TCRbeta repertoires that made up the dataset. The repertoires were released in a freely available public database intended as a resource for research on the immune response to SARS-CoV-2. The samples were drawn from two sources: the first 160 participants of the ongoing ImmuneRACE study, and fewer than 1,500 subjects contributed by 6 global collaborators. Nearly every sample came with metadata listing a de-identified subject ID, COVID-19 status, age in years and sex. Where available, HLA class I and class II types were obtained from metadata supplied by the sample provider rather than from assay-based typing. Study-wide findings and limitations: How much clinical and demographic metadata was included differed by source and by participant, and the metadata was provided uncurated.

The collaborating institutions used their own protocols to collect whole blood in K2EDTA tubes. For TCRbeta analysis, collaborator samples were shipped as frozen whole blood, as isolated PBMCs, or as DNA extracted from either sample type. The immunoSEQ Assay, a bias-controlled multiplex PCR, was used to amplify TCRbeta CDR3 regions from genomic DNA. As for how the authors treated the data: The number of nucleated cells in each sample was estimated from the amplification of reference gene primers within the assay. To quantify the absolute abundance of each unique TCRbeta CDR3 rearrangement, sequence reads were collapsed and filtered. For each sample, productive Simpson clonality was calculated by taking the square root of Simpson's diversity index across productive rearrangements. TCRdb obtained this table from immuneACCESS and retained in-frame rearrangements with V and J assigned. These tables miss some clones; where compared with another copy, unresolved V genes account for less than half of the shortfall, and the remainder is unexplained. From that table come the V and J calls and clone size; the DNA was used to work out D and trimming. A total of about 29,000 clones appear in this sample, 80% to 90% of them only once. Clones ranked in the top ten supply about 16% of the sample.

The germline ends are 12 bases apart after V is trimmed by 4 bases and J by 8 bases. From its cysteine to its phenylalanine, the CDR3 spans 14 amino acids. The sequence is cut down to CDR3 DNA, 42 bases in frame from base 1. CDR1 LGHDT and CDR2 YNNKEL are derived from the germline V gene (reference sequence). This clone has more than one count but fewer than ten. The target of this receptor is not known. No clone much larger than this one lies a single base away; base qualities are absent. The chain is encoded by TRBV3-1 (or the pseudogene TRBV3-2) joined to TRBJ1-6; perhaps TRBD1 is the D gene, with 5 bases matching. The receptor's source is an elderly man with acute or convalescent COVID-19. Sequencing used peripheral blood. The CDR3 has the sequence CASSPRGDYSPLHF. The DNA sequence is given as TGTGCCAGCAGCCCAAGGGGCGACTATTCACCCCTCCACTTT.